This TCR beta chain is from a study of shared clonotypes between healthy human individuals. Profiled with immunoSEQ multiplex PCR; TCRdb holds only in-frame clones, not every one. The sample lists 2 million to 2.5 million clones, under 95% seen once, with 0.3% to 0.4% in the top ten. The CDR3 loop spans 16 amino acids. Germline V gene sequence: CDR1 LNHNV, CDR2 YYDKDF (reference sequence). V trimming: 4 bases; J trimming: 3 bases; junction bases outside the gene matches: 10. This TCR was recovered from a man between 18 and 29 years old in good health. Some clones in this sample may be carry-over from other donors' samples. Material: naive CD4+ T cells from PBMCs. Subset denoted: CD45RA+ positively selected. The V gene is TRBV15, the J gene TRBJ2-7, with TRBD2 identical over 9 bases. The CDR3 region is CATSKSAGGALYEQYF. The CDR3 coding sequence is TGTGCCACCAGCAAGAGCGCGGGAGGGGCGCTCTACGAGCAGTACTTC.